The entry that follows covers one T cell receptor (beta chain) sequence. Produced via immunoSEQ multiplex PCR; TCRdb's table is partial and in-frame only. Among some 60,000 clones listed, 80% to 90% were seen once. These data come from a study of T cell changes during pregnancy in multiple sclerosis. The CDR3 consists of 15 residues. Germline V gives CDR1 GTSNPN, CDR2 SVGIG (reference sequence). The ends lost 6 bases at V and 3 bases at J; junction bases unmatched: 10. The chain recombines TRBV30 with TRBJ2-2; 7 bases fit TRBD1. The receptor was isolated from a female donor with multiple sclerosis, enrolled in a pregnancy study. The specimen comprised CD4+ T cells from peripheral blood mononuclear cells, sampled in the third trimester of pregnancy. Here the CDR3 reads CACWRPGQYTGELFF. The CDR3 region has the DNA TGTGCCTGTTGGAGACCGGGACAGTACACCGGGGAGCTGTTTTTT.